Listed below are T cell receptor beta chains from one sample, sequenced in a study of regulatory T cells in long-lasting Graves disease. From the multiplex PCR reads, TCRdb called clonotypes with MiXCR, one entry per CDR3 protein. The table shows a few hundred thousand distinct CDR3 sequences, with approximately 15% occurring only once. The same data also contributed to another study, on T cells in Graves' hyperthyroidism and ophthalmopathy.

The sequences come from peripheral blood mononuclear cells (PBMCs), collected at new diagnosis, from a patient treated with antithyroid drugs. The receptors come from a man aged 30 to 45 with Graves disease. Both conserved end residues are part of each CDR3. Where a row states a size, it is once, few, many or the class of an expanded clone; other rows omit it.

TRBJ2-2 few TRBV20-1 CSARTGSLDTGELFF
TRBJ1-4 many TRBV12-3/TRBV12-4 CASSPRDLEGEKLFF
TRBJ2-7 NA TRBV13 CASSLISVGMDYEQYF
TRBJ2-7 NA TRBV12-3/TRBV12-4 CASNEGGLAGGLGEQYF
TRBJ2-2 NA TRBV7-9 CASSSSGAGELFF
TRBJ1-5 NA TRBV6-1 CASRPNDRRNQPQHF
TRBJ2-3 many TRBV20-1 CSAPLAPTDTQYF
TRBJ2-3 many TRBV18 CASSPRRDSTDTQYF
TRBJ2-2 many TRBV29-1 CSVDSTGELFF
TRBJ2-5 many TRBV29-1 CSVESDQETQYF
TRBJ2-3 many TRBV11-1 CASSLTSGPTPDTQYF
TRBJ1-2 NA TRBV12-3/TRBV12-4 CASSFGAGESTF
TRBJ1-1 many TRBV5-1 CASSWNPGTLNTEAFF
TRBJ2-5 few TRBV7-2 CASSLEVPSEGETQYF
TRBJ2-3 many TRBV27 CASSRGLEGTDTQYF
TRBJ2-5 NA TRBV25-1 CASSDTGAETQYF
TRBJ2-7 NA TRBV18 CASLRTYEQYF
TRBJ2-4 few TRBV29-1 CSVGVGGSIQYF
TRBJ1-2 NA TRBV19 CASSIFPDNYGYTF
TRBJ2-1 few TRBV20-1 CSARAPGQRTNEQFF
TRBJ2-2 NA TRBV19 CASRTANTGELFF
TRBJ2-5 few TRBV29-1 CSVVSMRRAAQETQCF
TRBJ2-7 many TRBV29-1 CSVSKRLTYEQYF
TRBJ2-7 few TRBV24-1 CATSDAGVAGEQYF
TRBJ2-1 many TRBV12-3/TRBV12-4 CASSVGQLNEQFF
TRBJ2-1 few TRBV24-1 CATSDLRTRHNEQFF
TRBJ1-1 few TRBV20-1 CSARDTSKFTEAFF
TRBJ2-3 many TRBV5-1 CASSPDSLNTQYF
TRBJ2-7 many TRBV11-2 CASSLGRQQYF
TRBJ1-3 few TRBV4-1 CASSQVKGGGNTIYF
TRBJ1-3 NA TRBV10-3 CAISEPRQGISGNTIYF
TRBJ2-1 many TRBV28 CASSGRLANNEQFF
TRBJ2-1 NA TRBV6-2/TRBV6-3 CASSRETGLGNEQFF
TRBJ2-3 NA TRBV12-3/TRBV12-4 CACRTPSVATDTQYF
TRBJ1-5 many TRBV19 CASSDRVNQPQHF